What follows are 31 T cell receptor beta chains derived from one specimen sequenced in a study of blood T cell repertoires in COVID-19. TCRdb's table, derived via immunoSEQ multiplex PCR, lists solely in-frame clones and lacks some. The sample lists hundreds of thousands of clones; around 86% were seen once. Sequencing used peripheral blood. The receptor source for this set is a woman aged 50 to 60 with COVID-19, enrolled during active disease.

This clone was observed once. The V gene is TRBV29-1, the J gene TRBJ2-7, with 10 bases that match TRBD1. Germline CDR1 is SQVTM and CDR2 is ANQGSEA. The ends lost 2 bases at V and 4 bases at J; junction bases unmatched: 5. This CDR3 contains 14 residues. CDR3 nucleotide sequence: TGCAGCGTTGAAAATGGGGACAGGGGTTACGAGCAGTACTTC. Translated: CSVENGDRGYEQYF.

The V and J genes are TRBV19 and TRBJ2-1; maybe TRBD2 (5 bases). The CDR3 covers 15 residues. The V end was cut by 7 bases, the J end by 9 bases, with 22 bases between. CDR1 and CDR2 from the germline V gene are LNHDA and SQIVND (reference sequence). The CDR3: CASTPLDSRLGEQFF. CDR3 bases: TGTGCCAGTACCCCTCTGGACTCGCGACTGGGTGAGCAGTTCTTC.

Here the CDR3 reads CASSFSGAYEQYF. The CDR3 nucleotides read TGTGCCAGCAGCTTCAGCGGGGCCTACGAGCAGTACTTC. The chain combines TRBV5-8 with TRBJ2-7; 7 nucleotides line up with TRBD2. Trimming cost V 2 bases and J 2 bases; bases outside gene matches: 1. This CDR3 is 13 amino acids long. The V gene's germline CDR1 is SGHTS and CDR2 YDEGEE.

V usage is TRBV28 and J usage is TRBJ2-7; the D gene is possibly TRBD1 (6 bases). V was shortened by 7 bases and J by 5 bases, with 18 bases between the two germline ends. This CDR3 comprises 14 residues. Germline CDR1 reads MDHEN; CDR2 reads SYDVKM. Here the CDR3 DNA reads TGTGCCAGCACCCCCGGACAGTCATTTCACGAGCAGTACTTC. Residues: CASTPGQSFHEQYF.

CDR3 sequence: CASSLASGTSGDTQYF. DNA for the CDR3: TGTGCCAGCAGCTTAGCATCCGGGACTAGCGGAGATACGCAGTATTTT. V usage is TRBV7-9 and J usage is TRBJ2-3; 11 bases fit TRBD2. Losses at the gene ends were 0 bases for V and 5 bases for J; bases not matched to a gene: 4. CDR3 length equals 16 residues. Germline-derived CDR1 and CDR2 are SEHNR and FQNEAQ (reference sequence).

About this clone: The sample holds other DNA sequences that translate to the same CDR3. This chain's CDR3 is CAWSRDSNQPQHF. The CDR3 DNA sequence: TGTGCCTGGAGTCGGGATAGCAATCAGCCCCAGCATTTT. The rearrangement uses TRBV30 and TRBJ1-5; D is unresolved. V gave up 2 bases and J gave up 0 bases, with 5 bases separating them. Germline CDR1 and CDR2: GTSNPN and SVGIG (reference sequence). The CDR3 spans 13 residues.

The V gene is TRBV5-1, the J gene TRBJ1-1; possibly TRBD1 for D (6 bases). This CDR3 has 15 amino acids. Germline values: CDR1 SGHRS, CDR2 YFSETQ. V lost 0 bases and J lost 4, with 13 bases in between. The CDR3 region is CASSLVQGTGTEAFF. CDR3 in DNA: TGCGCCAGCAGCTTGGTTCAGGGGACGGGCACTGAAGCTTTCTTT.

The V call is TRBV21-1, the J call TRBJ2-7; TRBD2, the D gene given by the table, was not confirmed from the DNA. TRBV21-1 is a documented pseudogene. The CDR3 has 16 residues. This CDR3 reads CASSKLGRGHFHEQYF. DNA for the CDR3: TGTGCCAGCAGCAAATTGGGGAGGGGACACTTCCACGAGCAGTACTTC.

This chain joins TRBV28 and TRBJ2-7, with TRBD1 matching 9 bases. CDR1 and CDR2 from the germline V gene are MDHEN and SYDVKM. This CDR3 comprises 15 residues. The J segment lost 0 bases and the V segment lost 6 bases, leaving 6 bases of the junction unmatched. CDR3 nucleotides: TGTGCCAGCAGCCCCGGGACAGGGAGCTCCTACGAGCAGTACTTC. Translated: CASSPGTGSSYEQYF.

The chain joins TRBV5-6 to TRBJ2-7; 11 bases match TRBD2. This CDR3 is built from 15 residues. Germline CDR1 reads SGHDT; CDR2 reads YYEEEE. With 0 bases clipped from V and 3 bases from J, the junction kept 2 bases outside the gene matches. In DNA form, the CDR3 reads TGTGCCAGCAGCTTGGGTGGGACTAGCGGCTACGAGCAGTACTTC. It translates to CASSLGGTSGYEQYF.

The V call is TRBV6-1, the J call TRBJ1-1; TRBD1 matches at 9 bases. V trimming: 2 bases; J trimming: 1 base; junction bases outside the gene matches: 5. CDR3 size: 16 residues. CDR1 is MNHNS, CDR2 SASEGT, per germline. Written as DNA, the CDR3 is TGTGCCAGCAGTGAACTTACAGGGGGCTGGAACACTGAAGCTTTCTTT. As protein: CASSELTGGWNTEAFF.

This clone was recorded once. The CDR3 protein is CASSLTGLNTEAFF. The DNA of the CDR3 is TGTGCCAGCAGCCTAACAGGGTTGAACACTGAAGCTTTCTTT. This chain uses TRBV14 with TRBJ1-1; tentative D call: TRBD1 (6 bases). Germline assignment: CDR1 SGHDN and CDR2 FVKESK. V lost 4 bases and J 0 bases, leaving 9 bases between the germline ends. The CDR3 has 14 amino acids.

The CDR3 sequence: CASSHRTGYGYTF. CDR3 bases: TGTGCCAGCAGCCATAGGACAGGCTATGGCTACACCTTC. The chain links TRBV3-1 (or the pseudogene TRBV3-2) to TRBJ1-2; 7 nucleotides align to TRBD1. J was trimmed by 4 bases and V by 3 bases; bases with no gene match: 2. This CDR3 is built from 13 residues. In germline, CDR1 is LGHDT, CDR2 YNNKEL (reference sequence).

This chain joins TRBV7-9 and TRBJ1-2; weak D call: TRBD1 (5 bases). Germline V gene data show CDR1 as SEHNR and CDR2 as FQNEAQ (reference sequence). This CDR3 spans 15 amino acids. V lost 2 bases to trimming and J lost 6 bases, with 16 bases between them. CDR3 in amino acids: CASSLTPGGGHGYTF. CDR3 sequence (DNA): TGTGCCAGCAGCTTAACCCCCGGGGGTGGGCATGGCTACACCTTC.

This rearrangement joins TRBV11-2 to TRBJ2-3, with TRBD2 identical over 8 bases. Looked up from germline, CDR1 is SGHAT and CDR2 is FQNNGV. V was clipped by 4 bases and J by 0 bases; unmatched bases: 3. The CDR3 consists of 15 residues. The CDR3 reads CASSSGTSSTDTQYF. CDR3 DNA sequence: TGTGCCAGCAGCTCCGGGACTAGTAGCACAGATACGCAGTATTTT.

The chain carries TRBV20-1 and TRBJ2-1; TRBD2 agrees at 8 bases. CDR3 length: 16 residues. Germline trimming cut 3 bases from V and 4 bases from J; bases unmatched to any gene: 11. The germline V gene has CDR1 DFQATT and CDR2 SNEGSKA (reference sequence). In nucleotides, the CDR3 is TGCAGTGCTAGTCGCGCGGCGGGAGGCCCGTACAATGAGCAGTTCTTC. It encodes CSASRAAGGPYNEQFF.

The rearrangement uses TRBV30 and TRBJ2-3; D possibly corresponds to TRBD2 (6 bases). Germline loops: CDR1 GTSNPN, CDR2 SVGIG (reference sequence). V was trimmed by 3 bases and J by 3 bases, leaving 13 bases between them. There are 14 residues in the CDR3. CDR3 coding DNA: TGTGCCTGGAGCGGCGGGAAGGTGACAGATACGCAGTATTTT. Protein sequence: CAWSGGKVTDTQYF.

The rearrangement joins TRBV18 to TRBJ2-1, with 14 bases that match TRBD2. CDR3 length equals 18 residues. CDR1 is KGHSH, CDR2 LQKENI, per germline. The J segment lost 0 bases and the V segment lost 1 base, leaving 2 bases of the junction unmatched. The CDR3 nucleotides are TGTGCCAGCTCACCACAGGGGACTAGCGGGAGCTCCTACAATGAGCAGTTCTTC. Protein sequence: CASSPQGTSGSSYNEQFF.

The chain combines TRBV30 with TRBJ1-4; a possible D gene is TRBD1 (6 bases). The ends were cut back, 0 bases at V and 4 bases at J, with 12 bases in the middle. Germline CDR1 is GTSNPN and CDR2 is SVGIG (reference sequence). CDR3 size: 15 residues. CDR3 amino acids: CAWSVSTGLNEKLFF. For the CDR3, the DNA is TGTGCCTGGAGTGTCTCGACAGGACTTAATGAAAAACTGTTTTTT.

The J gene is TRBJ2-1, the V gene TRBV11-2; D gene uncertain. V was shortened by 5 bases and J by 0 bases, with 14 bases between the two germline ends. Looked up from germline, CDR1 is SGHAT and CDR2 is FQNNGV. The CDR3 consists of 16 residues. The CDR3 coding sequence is TGTGCCAGCAGCCCCAGTACCGCAACCTCCTACAATGAGCAGTTCTTC. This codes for CASSPSTATSYNEQFF.

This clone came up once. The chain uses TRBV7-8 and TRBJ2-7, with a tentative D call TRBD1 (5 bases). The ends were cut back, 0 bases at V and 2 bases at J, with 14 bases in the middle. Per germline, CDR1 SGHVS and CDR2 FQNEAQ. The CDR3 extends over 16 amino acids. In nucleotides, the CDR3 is TGTGCCAGCAGCTTAGCGGACACGGATTTAACCTACGAGCAGTACTTC. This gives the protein CASSLADTDLTYEQYF.

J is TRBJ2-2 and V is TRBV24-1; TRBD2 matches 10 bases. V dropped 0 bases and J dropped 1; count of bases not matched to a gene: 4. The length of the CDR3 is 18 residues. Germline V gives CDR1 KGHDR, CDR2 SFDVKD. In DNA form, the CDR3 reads TGTGCCACCAGTGATTTGTGGACTAGCGGCTTGAACACCGGGGAGCTGTTTTTT. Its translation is CATSDLWTSGLNTGELFF.

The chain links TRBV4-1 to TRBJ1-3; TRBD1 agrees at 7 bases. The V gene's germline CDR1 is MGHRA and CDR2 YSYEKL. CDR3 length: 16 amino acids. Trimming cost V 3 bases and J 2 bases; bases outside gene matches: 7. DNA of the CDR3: TGCGCCAGCAGCCAGGCAAGACAGGGAGCTGGAAACACCATATATTTT. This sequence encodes CASSQARQGAGNTIYF.

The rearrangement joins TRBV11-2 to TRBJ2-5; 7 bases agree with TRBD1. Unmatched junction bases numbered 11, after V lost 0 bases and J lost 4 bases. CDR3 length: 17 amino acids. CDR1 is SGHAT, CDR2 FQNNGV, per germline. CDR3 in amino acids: CASSLDLTGWFRETQYF. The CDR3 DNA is TGTGCCAGCAGCTTAGACTTGACAGGGTGGTTTCGAGAGACCCAGTACTTC.

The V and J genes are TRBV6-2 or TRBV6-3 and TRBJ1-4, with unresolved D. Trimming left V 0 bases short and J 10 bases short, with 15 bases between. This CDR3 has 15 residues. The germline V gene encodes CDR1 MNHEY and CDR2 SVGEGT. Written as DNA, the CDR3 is TGTGCCAGCAGTTACTCAGGCGGAGCTTTGACAAAACTGTTTTTT. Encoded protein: CASSYSGGALTKLFF.

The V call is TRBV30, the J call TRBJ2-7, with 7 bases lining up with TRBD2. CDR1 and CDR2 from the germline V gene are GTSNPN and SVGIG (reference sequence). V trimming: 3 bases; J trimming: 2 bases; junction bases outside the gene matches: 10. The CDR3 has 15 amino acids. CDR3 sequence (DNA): TGTGCCTGGAGCCCCAGCGGCGGGAGTCCCTACGAGCAGTACTTC. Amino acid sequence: CAWSPSGGSPYEQYF.

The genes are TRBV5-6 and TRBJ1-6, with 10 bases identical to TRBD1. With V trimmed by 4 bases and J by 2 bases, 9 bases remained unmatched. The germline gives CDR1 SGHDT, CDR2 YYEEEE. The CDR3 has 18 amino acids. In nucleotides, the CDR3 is TGTGCCAGCAGCCGAACTGGGACAGGGGTAGCCTATAATTCACCCCTCCACTTT. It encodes CASSRTGTGVAYNSPLHF.

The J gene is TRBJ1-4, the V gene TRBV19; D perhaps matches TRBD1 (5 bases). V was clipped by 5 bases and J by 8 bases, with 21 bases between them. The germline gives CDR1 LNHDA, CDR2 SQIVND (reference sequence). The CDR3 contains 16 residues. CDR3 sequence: CASSAQGYMAGEKLFF. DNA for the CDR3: TGTGCCAGTAGTGCCCAGGGATACATGGCAGGAGAAAAACTGTTTTTT.

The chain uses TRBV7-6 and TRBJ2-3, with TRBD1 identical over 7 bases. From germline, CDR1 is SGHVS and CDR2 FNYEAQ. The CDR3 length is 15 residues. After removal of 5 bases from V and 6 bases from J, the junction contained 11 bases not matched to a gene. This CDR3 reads CASSAFGTVTDTQYF. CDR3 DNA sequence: TGTGCCAGCAGCGCATTTGGGACAGTGACGGATACGCAGTATTTT.

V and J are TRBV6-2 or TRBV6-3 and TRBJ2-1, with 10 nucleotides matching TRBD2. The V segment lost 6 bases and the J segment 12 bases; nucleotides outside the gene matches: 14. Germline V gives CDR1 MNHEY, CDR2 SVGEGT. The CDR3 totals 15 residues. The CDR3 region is CASSERASGSGAQFF. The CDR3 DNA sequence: TGTGCCAGCAGCGAAAGGGCTAGCGGGAGTGGCGCGCAGTTCTTC.

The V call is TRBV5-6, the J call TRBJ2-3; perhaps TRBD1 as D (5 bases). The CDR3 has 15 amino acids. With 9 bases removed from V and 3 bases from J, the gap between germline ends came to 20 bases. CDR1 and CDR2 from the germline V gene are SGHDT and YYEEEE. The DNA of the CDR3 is TGTGCCAATGAATCGCAACAGGCCGAAACAGATACGCAGTATTTT. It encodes CANESQQAETDTQYF.